These 17 T cell receptor beta chains share one sample of origin, sequenced in a study of Graves' ophthalmopathy and Graves' hyperthyroidism. From RNA, the CDR3 regions of TCR beta chains were amplified and sequenced. RT-PCR in the first round used HTBI primers; a second-round multiplex PCR followed. TCRdb called the multiplex PCR reads again in MiXCR, with one record for every CDR3 protein. Here the sample spans 500,000 to 700,000 distinct CDR3 sequences, approximately 37% being singletons. The sequenced material came from peripheral blood or thyroid tissue (not recorded which). All receptors derive from an adult man with Graves' hyperthyroidism.

The sample holds many counts of this clonotype. The chain carries TRBV6-1 and TRBJ1-5, with D maybe TRBD1 (5 bases). The CDR3 covers 16 residues. V lost 2 bases, J lost 1 base, and 12 bases lay in between. Germline CDR1 reads MNHNS; CDR2 reads SASEGT. CDR3: CASSELQQGSNQPQHF. CDR3 sequence (DNA): TGTGCCAGCAGTGAACTCCAGCAGGGAAGCAATCAGCCCCAGCATTTT.

This clonotype was counted at least ten times. CDR3 in amino acids: CASSPAGAGTEAFF. Here the CDR3 DNA reads TGTGCCAGCAGTCCAGCGGGAGCCGGCACTGAAGCTTTCTTT. V and J are TRBV12-3 or TRBV12-4 and TRBJ1-1; D uncertain. The CDR3 is 14 amino acids. Trimming stripped 5 bases from V and 4 bases from J, with 14 bases between.

This clonotype was detected ten times or more. The V and J genes are TRBV13 and TRBJ2-5, with 8 nucleotides matching TRBD1. The V segment lost 3 bases and the J segment 1 base; nucleotides outside the gene matches: 4. Germline-derived CDR1 and CDR2 are PRHDT and FYEKMQ (reference sequence). This CDR3 spans 15 amino acids. The CDR3 loop is CASSLGTGAQETQYF. CDR3 DNA: TGTGCCAGCAGCTTGGGGACAGGCGCCCAAGAGACCCAGTACTTC.

In this sample, this clonotype turned up many times. This chain links TRBV28 with TRBJ1-6; 7 nucleotides match TRBD1. Unmatched junction bases numbered 2, after V lost 5 bases and J lost 7 bases. The CDR3 sequence is 13 residues long. Looked up from germline, CDR1 is MDHEN and CDR2 is SYDVKM. CDR3 in DNA: TGTGCCAGCAGTGGGGACAGAAATTCACCCCTCCACTTT. It encodes CASSGDRNSPLHF.

This chain links TRBV28 with TRBJ1-1; D perhaps matches TRBD1 (5 bases). The germline CDR1 and CDR2 sequences are MDHEN and SYDVKM. This CDR3 region has 12 residues. V was trimmed by 8 bases and J by 5 bases, leaving 12 bases between them. DNA for the CDR3: TGTGCCAGCGCCCAGGGCTGGACTGAAGCTTTCTTT. Translation gives CASAQGWTEAFF.

Notes on this clonotype: This may be a read error, as it is one base from a much larger clone. Likely a read error: the CDR3 ends without its conserved phenylalanine or tryptophan. This chain uses TRBV5-1 with TRBJ1-5; 8 nucleotides line up with TRBD1. This CDR3 has 15 residues. Germline-derived CDR1 and CDR2 are SGHRS and YFSETQ. J was trimmed by 1 base and V by 5 bases; bases with no gene match: 5. The CDR3 nucleotides read TGCGCCAGCAGGGTGGGACAGGAGAGCAATCAGCCCCAGCATCTT. It translates to CASRVGQESNQPQHL.

V and J are TRBV20-1 and TRBJ2-2; TRBD2 agrees at 8 bases. The CDR3 has 16 amino acids. The ends lost 4 bases at V and 0 bases at J; junction bases unmatched: 7. Germline CDR1 reads DFQATT; CDR2 reads SNEGSKA (reference sequence). CDR3 in amino acids: CSAMVLGGANTGELFF. In DNA form, the CDR3 reads TGCAGTGCTATGGTGCTCGGGGGGGCGAACACCGGGGAGCTGTTTTTT.

CDR3 residues: CSVSAGRISEQFF. The CDR3 region has the DNA TGCAGCGTTTCGGCAGGAAGAATAAGTGAGCAGTTCTTC. The chain recombines TRBV29-1 with TRBJ2-1; D gene uncertain. V lost 5 bases and J 9 bases, leaving 17 bases between the germline ends. Per the germline V gene, CDR1 is SQVTM and CDR2 is ANQGSEA. This CDR3 has 13 residues.

The chain carries TRBV10-3 and TRBJ1-6, with 10 bases that match TRBD1. The V gene's germline CDR1 is ENHRY and CDR2 SYGVKD. V shed 4 bases, J shed 6 bases, and the junction held 3 bases outside the gene matches. The CDR3 contains 15 residues. The CDR3 DNA follows: TGTGCCATCAGTGTGGGGACAGGGGCTAATTCACCCCTCCACTTT. Translation: CAISVGTGANSPLHF.

This chain uses TRBV2 with TRBJ2-7, with TRBD2 matching 7 bases. The V segment lost 4 bases and the J segment 5 bases; nucleotides outside the gene matches: 23. Germline V lookup: CDR1 SNHLY, CDR2 FYNNEI. This CDR3 spans 19 amino acids. CDR3 nucleotide sequence: TGTGCCAGCAGTGGTTTGGTTCAGGTTCTGAGCGGGGAGGATAACGAGCAGTACTTC. Its translation: CASSGLVQVLSGEDNEQYF.

This clonotype was picked up many times. The chain employs TRBV20-1 and TRBJ1-5; a possible D gene is TRBD1 (5 bases). This CDR3 region has 14 residues. The V gene lost 5 bases and the J gene lost 6 bases, with 17 bases spanning the gap. Germline V gene data show CDR1 as DFQATT and CDR2 as SNEGSKA (reference sequence). The CDR3 spells CSAGGDGEPQPQHF. The CDR3 region has the DNA TGCAGTGCTGGTGGGGACGGAGAACCTCAGCCCCAGCATTTT.

A few counts support this clonotype. V usage is TRBV5-1 and J usage is TRBJ1-5, with D tentatively TRBD1 (5 bases). The V gene's germline CDR1 is SGHRS and CDR2 YFSETQ. The CDR3 loop spans 15 amino acids. V lost 7 bases and J lost 0, with 14 bases in between. This CDR3 is CASRGVAYSNQPQHF. CDR3 bases: TGCGCCAGCCGGGGGGTCGCGTATAGCAATCAGCCCCAGCATTTT.

The sample holds one count of this clonotype. The rearrangement uses TRBV10-1 and TRBJ2-4, with 10 bases lining up with TRBD2. The V gene end was trimmed by 8 bases and the J gene end by 1 base; junction bases not matched to a gene: 2. This CDR3 has 14 residues. Looked up from germline, CDR1 is WNHNN and CDR2 is SYGVQD (reference sequence). This CDR3 is CASFSGRAKNIQYF. The CDR3 DNA reads as TGCGCCAGCTTTAGCGGGAGGGCCAAAAACATTCAGTACTTC.

About this clonotype: Being one base from a much bigger clone, this may be a read error. The gene calls are TRBV12-3 or TRBV12-4 and TRBJ1-5; 7 bases fit TRBD1. The CDR3 length is 16 residues. V lost 5 bases to trimming and J lost 0 bases; unmatched junction nucleotides: 7. Written as DNA, the CDR3 is TGTGCCAGCAGTGAGGGGACAGAATATAGCAATCAGCCCCAGCATTTT. Protein: CASSEGTEYSNQPQHF.

In this sample, this clonotype turned up many times. V and J are TRBV12-3 or TRBV12-4 and TRBJ2-5, with unresolved D. Trimming removed 4 bases at V and 7 bases at J, with 7 bases between. CDR3 length: 11 residues. The CDR3 nucleotides read TGTGCCAGCAGTTATATGGGGACCCAGTACTTC. It is translated as CASSYMGTQYF.

J is TRBJ2-5 and V is TRBV29-1; no firm D call. The V gene lost 8 bases and the J gene lost 2 bases, with 15 bases spanning the gap. The V gene's germline CDR1 is SQVTM and CDR2 ANQGSEA. CDR3 length: 13 residues. The CDR3 region is CSLVSSGQETQYF. The CDR3 region has the DNA TGCAGCTTAGTCTCGTCAGGACAAGAGACCCAGTACTTC.

This clonotype came up once. Mismatch with germline at one junction end may stem from a read error. The genes are TRBV20-1 and TRBJ1-2, with TRBD1 matching over 7 bases. The CDR3 has 12 amino acids. In germline, CDR1 is DFQATT, CDR2 SNEGSKA (reference sequence). CDR3 nucleotides: TGCAGTACTAGCGGGAAAGGGGGCGGCTACACCTTC. It yields the protein CSTSGKGGGYTF.